The 27 T cell receptor beta chains presented below share a single source sample, sequenced in a study of blood T cell repertoires in COVID-19. The table came from immunoSEQ multiplex PCR; TCRdb's copy has only in-frame clones and leaves some out. The sample holds fewer than 200,000 clones, 83% seen once. The sequencing input was peripheral blood. These TCRs come from a woman aged 70-85 years with COVID-19, enrolled during active disease.

The chain is built from TRBV7-2 and TRBJ2-5; 7 bases agree with TRBD2. The CDR3 runs 14 residues. The germline CDR1 and CDR2 sequences are SGHTA and FQGNSA. V shed 5 bases, J shed 5 bases, and the junction held 8 bases outside the gene matches. CDR3 in amino acids: CASSGTNREETQYF. For the CDR3, the DNA is TGTGCCAGCAGCGGGACTAACCGGGAGGAGACCCAGTACTTC.

The chain is built from TRBV6-4 and TRBJ2-1; D is undetermined. The germline V and J ends were trimmed by 2 bases and 7 bases, with 9 bases remaining between them. CDR1 MRHNA and CDR2 SNTAGT come from the germline V gene. CDR3 size: 13 residues. The CDR3 sequence: CASSDGRRNEQFF. For the CDR3, the DNA is TGTGCCAGCAGTGACGGCCGCAGGAATGAGCAGTTCTTC.

Worth noting for this clone: Other nucleotide sequences in the sample specify the same CDR3. The J gene is TRBJ2-5, the V gene TRBV7-2, with D uncertain. This CDR3 spans 11 amino acids. Per germline, CDR1 SGHTA and CDR2 FQGNSA. Trimming took 5 bases from V and 5 from J, leaving 6 bases between them. DNA for the CDR3: TGTGCCAGCAGCCCCTCGGAGACCCAGTACTTC. Protein sequence: CASSPSETQYF.

This sequence joins TRBV5-1 and TRBJ2-2; D unclear. Germline V lookup: CDR1 SGHRS, CDR2 YFSETQ. V was trimmed by 4 bases and J by 4 bases, leaving 11 bases between them. The CDR3 sequence is 14 residues long. The CDR3 DNA follows: TGCGCCAGCAGCCGGGTGGCCCCCACCGGGGAGCTGTTTTTT. Amino acid sequence: CASSRVAPTGELFF.

The table lists this clone with a count of one. The rearrangement links TRBV7-2 to TRBJ1-2; 8 bases agree with TRBD1. Unmatched junction bases numbered 7, after V lost 2 bases and J lost 8 bases. This CDR3 has 14 amino acids. Germline V gene sequence: CDR1 SGHTA, CDR2 FQGNSA. For the CDR3, the DNA is TGTGCCAGCAGCTTACCGGGCAGGGGGCAAGGCTACACCTTC. It codes for CASSLPGRGQGYTF.

CDR3 region: CAISEVLAVTGELFF. CDR3 bases: TGTGCCATCAGTGAAGTTCTAGCGGTCACCGGGGAGCTGTTTTTT. V is TRBV10-3 and J is TRBJ2-2; the match to TRBD2 covers 7 bases. This CDR3 is built from 15 residues. Germline CDR1 and CDR2: ENHRY and SYGVKD. V shed 3 bases and J 4 bases; nucleotides not matched to a gene: 5.

The chain joins TRBV7-9 to TRBJ1-2; D is unresolved. The length of the CDR3 is 14 residues. The V gene lost 5 bases and the J gene lost 5 bases, with 15 bases spanning the gap. Germline CDR1 and CDR2: SEHNR and FQNEAQ (reference sequence). The CDR3 nucleotides are TGTGCCAGCAGCCAAGATACGGGAGGTTATGGCTACACCTTC. Protein product: CASSQDTGGYGYTF.

The chain carries TRBV2 and TRBJ2-7; 12 bases are a match to TRBD2. This CDR3 spans 15 amino acids. V trimming: 6 bases; J trimming: 3 bases; junction bases outside the gene matches: 6. CDR1 and CDR2 (germline): SNHLY, FYNNEI. Here the CDR3 DNA reads TGTGCCAGCAGGCCCAGGACTAGCGGGGACTACGAGCAGTACTTC. Protein product: CASRPRTSGDYEQYF.

V gene TRBV3-1 (or the pseudogene TRBV3-2) combines with J gene TRBJ1-3, with 7 positions matching TRBD1. V lost 4 bases to trimming and J lost 8 bases; unmatched junction nucleotides: 2. The germline V gene encodes CDR1 LGHDT and CDR2 YNNKEL (reference sequence). This CDR3 has 12 amino acids. The CDR3 bases are TGTGCCAGCAGCCGGCAGGGGGACACCATATATTTT. Translating gives CASSRQGDTIYF.

The chain uses TRBV30 and TRBJ1-6; D is possibly TRBD1 (5 bases). The CDR3 length is 13 residues. The ends were cut back, 2 bases at V and 7 bases at J, with 9 bases in the middle. Looked up from germline, CDR1 is GTSNPN and CDR2 is SVGIG (reference sequence). In DNA, the CDR3 is TGTGCCTGGAGTCCCCCAGGGAATTCACCCCTCCACTTT. It is translated as CAWSPPGNSPLHF.

CDR3 region: CATSDLDARDTGELFF. CDR3 sequence (DNA): TGTGCCACCAGTGATTTGGATGCTCGCGACACCGGGGAGCTGTTTTTT. The chain carries TRBV24-1 and TRBJ2-2; D uncertain. The CDR3 sequence is 16 residues long. CDR1 is KGHDR and CDR2 is SFDVKD in the germline V gene. V was pared by 0 bases and J by 3 bases, with 10 bases between.

V is TRBV5-6 and J is TRBJ2-7; 14 nucleotides match TRBD2. This CDR3 is 15 amino acids long. Germline V gives CDR1 SGHDT, CDR2 YYEEEE. Trimming at V came to 5 bases and at J to 4 bases, leaving 5 bases not matched to a gene. The CDR3 region has the DNA TGTGCCAGCAGTGGGACTAGCGGGAGAGTGTACGAGCAGTACTTC. Translating gives CASSGTSGRVYEQYF.

A single count supports this clone. The V and J genes are TRBV28 and TRBJ1-4; tentatively, D is TRBD1 (6 bases). Per germline, CDR1 MDHEN and CDR2 SYDVKM. Trimming took off 5 bases at V and 0 bases at J, with 16 bases between the two ends. CDR3 size: 17 residues. CDR3 coding DNA: TGTGCCAGCAGTCCTACGACAGGATATACAACTAATGAAAAACTGTTTTTT. It is translated as CASSPTTGYTTNEKLFF. Drawing the rest from reference TRBV28 and TRBJ1-4, the complete variable domain is DVKVTQSSRYLVKRTGEKVFLECVQDMDHENMFWYRQDPGLGLRLIYFSYDVKMKEKGDIPEGYSVSREKKERFSLILESASTNQTSMYLCASSPTTGYTTNEKLFFGSGTQLSVL.

The chain has TRBV18 and TRBJ2-7, with 9 nucleotides matching TRBD2. Germline values: CDR1 KGHSH, CDR2 LQKENI. The CDR3 is made up of 15 amino acids. V shed 4 bases and J 1 base; nucleotides not matched to a gene: 5. The CDR3 bases are TGTGCCAGCTCACAGGGCAGCGGGAGGTCCTACGAGCAGTACTTC. Its protein is CASSQGSGRSYEQYF.

The rearrangement uses TRBV4-1 and TRBJ2-5; D is perhaps TRBD2 (6 bases). Per germline, CDR1 MGHRA and CDR2 YSYEKL. This CDR3 comprises 16 residues. V shed 3 bases and J shed 2 bases, with 16 bases lying between them. CDR3 sequence (DNA): TGCGCCAGCAGCCAGGGGTTAGGGCGGGGTCAAGAGACCCAGTACTTC. Translating it yields CASSQGLGRGQETQYF.

This clone has a handful of counts. This chain connects TRBV7-2 to TRBJ2-7; 8 bases agree with TRBD1. CDR3 length equals 15 residues. Unmatched junction bases numbered 12, after V lost 4 bases and J lost 7 bases. Germline V gives CDR1 SGHTA, CDR2 FQGNSA. Written as DNA, the CDR3 is TGTGCCAGCAGCTCCCCGGGACAGGCGGTTGGTGAGCAGTACTTC. This gives the protein CASSSPGQAVGEQYF.

The chain employs TRBV6-5 and TRBJ1-1; D is possibly TRBD1 (5 bases). Germline loops: CDR1 MNHEY, CDR2 SVGAGI. Trimming took off 5 bases at V and 0 bases at J, with 13 bases between the two ends. The CDR3 extends over 15 amino acids. CDR3 sequence: CASSPWGELNTEAFF. The CDR3 coding sequence is TGTGCCAGCAGTCCTTGGGGGGAACTGAACACTGAAGCTTTCTTT.

This chain links TRBV3-1 (or the pseudogene TRBV3-2) with TRBJ1-3, with 7 bases lining up with TRBD1. The germline V gene has CDR1 LGHDT and CDR2 YNNKEL (reference sequence). The CDR3 spans 15 residues. V was clipped by 2 bases and J by 5 bases; unmatched bases: 6. As DNA, the CDR3 is TGTGCCAGCAGCCAACCCGACAGGGAACGAAACACCATATATTTT. Translating gives CASSQPDRERNTIYF.

This chain connects TRBV5-6 to TRBJ1-2, with 8 bases fitting TRBD1. CDR1 and CDR2 from the germline V gene are SGHDT and YYEEEE. V lost 2 bases to trimming and J lost 8 bases; unmatched junction nucleotides: 8. This CDR3 comprises 14 residues. This chain's CDR3 is CASSLGQGSFGYTF. The CDR3 DNA sequence: TGTGCCAGCAGCTTAGGACAGGGCTCTTTCGGCTACACCTTC.

As for this clone: Mismatch with germline at one junction end may stem from a read error. The rearrangement links TRBV5-1 to TRBJ2-1; 7 nucleotides line up with TRBD2. Germline V lookup: CDR1 SGHRS, CDR2 YFSETQ. CDR3 length: 12 residues. CDR3 in amino acids: CASSLGGGRGVF. DNA of the CDR3: TGCGCCAGCAGCTTGGGCGGCGGGAGAGGGGTCTTC. Looking up the rest from reference TRBV5-1 and TRBJ2-1 gives the full variable domain: KAGVTQTPRYLIKTRGQQVTLSCSPISGHRSVSWYQQTPGQGLQFLFEYFSETQRNKGNFPGRFSGRQFSNSRSEMNVSTLELGDSALYLCASSLGGGRGVFGPGTRLTVL.

DNA for the CDR3: TGTGCCAGCAGCCCCACCGGGAGCTGGAACGAGCAGTACTTC. Translated: CASSPTGSWNEQYF. V is TRBV11-2 and J is TRBJ2-7, with a tentative D call TRBD2 (6 bases). The CDR3 totals 14 residues. Germline V gives CDR1 SGHAT, CDR2 FQNNGV. The ends were cut back, 5 bases at V and 5 bases at J, with 16 bases in the middle.

This chain connects TRBV28 to TRBJ1-1, with D unresolved. CDR1 is MDHEN, CDR2 SYDVKM, per germline. Trimming left V 10 bases short and J 3 bases short, with 12 bases between. This CDR3 region has 12 residues. CDR3 in amino acids: CATAGGHTEAFF. In DNA form, the CDR3 reads TGTGCCACCGCCGGTGGGCACACTGAAGCTTTCTTT. Full variable domain (missing parts from reference TRBV28 and TRBJ1-1): DVKVTQSSRYLVKRTGEKVFLECVQDMDHENMFWYRQDPGLGLRLIYFSYDVKMKEKGDIPEGYSVSREKKERFSLILESASTNQTSMYLCATAGGHTEAFFGQGTRLTVV.

This clone has only one observation. The rearrangement uses TRBV19 and TRBJ2-1, with 8 bases lining up with TRBD1. The CDR3 is 15 amino acids. V gave up 6 bases and J gave up 2 bases; unmatched junction bases: 6. In germline, CDR1 is LNHDA, CDR2 SQIVND (reference sequence). The CDR3 reads CASRIGDRTYNEQFF. The CDR3 nucleotides are TGTGCCAGTAGGATTGGGGACAGGACCTACAATGAGCAGTTCTTC.

The genes are TRBV25-1 and TRBJ2-7; 8 positions agree with TRBD2. Trimming at V came to 8 bases and at J to 1 base, leaving 7 bases not matched to a gene. Germline CDR1 reads MGHDK; CDR2 reads SYGVNS. The CDR3 loop spans 14 amino acids. In nucleotides, the CDR3 is TGTGCCAGCTCACCGACGGGGGGGTCCTACGAGCAGTACTTC. The encoded protein is CASSPTGGSYEQYF.

V gene TRBV7-2 combines with J gene TRBJ1-2, with a possible D match to TRBD1 (6 bases). Germline V gene sequence: CDR1 SGHTA, CDR2 FQGNSA. The CDR3 runs to 15 residues. The V gene lost 2 bases and the J gene lost 2 bases, with 12 bases spanning the gap. The CDR3 sequence: CASSLRGGANYGYTF. The CDR3 coding sequence is TGTGCCAGCAGCTTACGAGGGGGGGCAAACTATGGCTACACCTTC.

The genes are TRBV30 and TRBJ2-5; no firm D call. The CDR3 has 13 residues. V lost 0 bases and J 7 bases, leaving 12 bases between the germline ends. Germline V CDR1 and CDR2: GTSNPN, SVGIG (reference sequence). The CDR3 bases are TGTGCCTGGAGTGTAGCAGGTGTAGTGACCCAGTACTTC. Protein: CAWSVAGVVTQYF.

The count of this clone is one. The J gene is TRBJ1-2, the V gene TRBV7-2; 10 nucleotides line up with TRBD1. CDR1 and CDR2 from the germline V gene are SGHTA and FQGNSA. J was trimmed by 14 bases and V by 4 bases; bases with no gene match: 10. CDR3 length: 13 residues. The DNA for the CDR3 is TGTGCCAGCAGCTCCATAAGACAGGGGGCTTTTACCTTC. This translates into CASSSIRQGAFTF.